A single sample gave rise to the 2 T cell receptor beta chains below, sequenced in a study of T cell responses to AZD1222 COVID-19 vaccine. Measured with immunoSEQ multiplex PCR; TCRdb has only the in-frame clones, and not every one. The sample lists 90,000 to 120,000 clones; roughly 89% were seen once. The sequences come from peripheral blood, collected on day 0 of AZD1222 vaccination. The origin of the receptors is an adult in good health.

The chain combines TRBV7-9 with TRBJ1-2; a possible D gene is TRBD1 (5 bases). This CDR3 has 14 residues. Trimming took 5 bases from V and 8 from J, leaving 18 bases between them. Germline CDR1 and CDR2: SEHNR and FQNEAQ (reference sequence). The DNA of the CDR3 is TGTGCCAGCAGCCGAGATTGGGGGAGTCAAGGCTACACCTTC. It encodes CASSRDWGSQGYTF. The complete variable domain, with remaining parts taken from reference TRBV7-9 and TRBJ1-2, reads DTGVSQNPRHKITKRGQNVTFRCDPISEHNRLYWYRQTLGQGPEFLTYFQNEAQLEKSRLLSDRFSAERPKGSFSTLEIQRTEQGDSAMYLCASSRDWGSQGYTFGSGTRLTVV.

The V and J genes are TRBV18 and TRBJ1-6; the match to TRBD1 covers 7 bases. CDR1 is KGHSH, CDR2 LQKENI, per germline. V shed 3 bases, J shed 14 bases, and the junction held 7 bases outside the gene matches. The CDR3 runs to 13 residues. The CDR3, as DNA: TGTGCCAGCTCACCGGGGACAGCTCAGGCCCTCCACTTT. This codes for CASSPGTAQALHF. The variable domain in full, completed from reference TRBV18 and TRBJ1-6, reads NAGVMQNPRHLVRRRGQEARLRCSPMKGHSHVYWYRQLPEEGLKFMVYLQKENIIDESGMPKERFSAEFPKEGPSILRIQQVVRGDSAAYFCASSPGTAQALHFGNGTRLTVT.